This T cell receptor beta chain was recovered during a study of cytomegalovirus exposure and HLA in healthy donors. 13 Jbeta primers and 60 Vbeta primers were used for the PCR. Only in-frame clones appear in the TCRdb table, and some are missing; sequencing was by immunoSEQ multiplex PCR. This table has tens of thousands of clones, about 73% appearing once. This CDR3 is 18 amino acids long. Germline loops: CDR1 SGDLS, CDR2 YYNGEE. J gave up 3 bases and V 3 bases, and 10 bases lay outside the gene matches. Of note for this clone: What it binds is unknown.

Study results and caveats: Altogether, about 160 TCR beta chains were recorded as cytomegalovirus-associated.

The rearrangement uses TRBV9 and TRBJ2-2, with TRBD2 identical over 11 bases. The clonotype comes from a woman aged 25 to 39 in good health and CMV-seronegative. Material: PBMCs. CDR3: CASSGVYYSGRDTGELFF. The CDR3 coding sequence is TGTGCCAGCAGCGGGGTTTATTATAGCGGGAGGGACACCGGGGAGCTGTTTTTT.